The next 13 T cell receptor beta chains were all read from a single sample in a study of T cells after yellow fever vaccination. TCRdb re-called the 5' RACE reads through MiXCR, storing one row per CDR3 protein. The sample carries 300,000 to 350,000 distinct CDR3 sequences, under 5% recorded once. The source material was PBMCs, sampled 5 days after the yellow fever booster vaccination. The receptors were sampled from a man aged 18 to 29 who received the YFV17D yellow fever vaccine.

This clonotype was recorded at least ten times. The rearrangement joins TRBV11-2 to TRBJ2-7; D is unclear. CDR3 length: 13 amino acids. Trimming removed 7 bases at V and 1 base at J, with 11 bases between. Germline V gene data show CDR1 as SGHAT and CDR2 as FQNNGV. This CDR3 reads CASKQTPSYEQYV. In DNA, the CDR3 is TGTGCCAGCAAACAGACTCCGTCCTACGAGCAGTACGTC.

In its sample, this clonotype was seen many times. The chain combines TRBV7-2 with TRBJ1-1; 8 bases map to TRBD1. Germline CDR1 is SGHTA and CDR2 is FQGNSA. This CDR3 has 14 residues. The V gene end was trimmed by 8 bases and the J gene end by 1 base; junction bases not matched to a gene: 6. The CDR3 DNA sequence: TGTGCCAGCTCACCTGACAGGGGGAACACTGAAGCTTTCTTT. Its translation: CASSPDRGNTEAFF.

The gene calls are TRBV7-9 and TRBJ1-1, with D possibly being TRBD1 (6 bases). Deletions cut 5 bases from V and 7 bases from J, with 26 bases between. The CDR3 runs 17 residues. CDR1 and CDR2 (germline): SEHNR, FQNEAQ (reference sequence). CDR3 nucleotides: TGTGCCAGCAGCCCCATCACGGGGGGGCCGTCTACGGATGAAGCTTTCTTT. Translating gives CASSPITGGPSTDEAFF.

V and J are TRBV11-2 and TRBJ2-5; 7 bases map to TRBD2. The J segment lost 1 base and the V segment lost 5 bases, leaving 7 bases of the junction unmatched. Germline values: CDR1 SGHAT, CDR2 FQNNGV. This CDR3 has 15 residues. The CDR3 DNA reads as TGTGCCAGCAGCCCCTGGACTAGGGCCCAAGAGACCCAGTACTTC. Protein: CASSPWTRAQETQYF.

The J gene is TRBJ1-4, the V gene TRBV7-9, with a weak D call TRBD1 (5 bases). In germline, CDR1 is SEHNR, CDR2 FQNEAQ (reference sequence). V lost 6 bases and J 10 bases, leaving 12 bases between the germline ends. This CDR3 has 12 amino acids. The CDR3 bases are TGTGCCAGCAGGATGACCCAGGGAAAACTGTTTTTT. It translates to CASRMTQGKLFF.

This clonotype was observed a handful of times. This chain joins TRBV10-3 and TRBJ2-5; no firm D call. The germline V gene encodes CDR1 ENHRY and CDR2 SYGVKD. The CDR3 covers 13 residues. V was cut by 0 bases and J by 4 bases, with 6 bases left in between. In DNA, the CDR3 is TGTGCCATCAGTGAGTCGGCCTTAGAGACCCAGTACTTC. This encodes CAISESALETQYF.

CDR3 residues: CASSVGQGGYEQYF. The CDR3 DNA is TGTGCCAGCAGCGTAGGGCAGGGTGGCTACGAGCAGTACTTC. V is TRBV9 and J is TRBJ2-7; weak D call: TRBD1 (5 bases). Per germline, CDR1 SGDLS and CDR2 YYNGEE. CDR3 size: 14 residues. The ends were cut back, 0 bases at V and 3 bases at J, with 10 bases in the middle.

CDR3 nucleotide sequence: TGCAGTGCTATCCGTATACGGGGAAAGGGTCAGCCCCAGCATTTT. It translates to CSAIRIRGKGQPQHF. This chain joins TRBV20-1 and TRBJ1-5; no definite D call. Germline loops: CDR1 DFQATT, CDR2 SNEGSKA (reference sequence). V gave up 4 bases and J gave up 6 bases, with 19 bases separating them. The CDR3 extends over 15 amino acids.

This clonotype was seen at least ten times. This rearrangement joins TRBV7-3 to TRBJ2-1; D is ambiguous. V lost 5 bases, J lost 12 bases, and 23 bases lay in between. The CDR3 length is 15 residues. CDR1 SGHTA and CDR2 FQGTGA come from the germline V gene. DNA for the CDR3: TGTGCCAGCAGCCCGGGCGCAGGATCCCAGAACCCGCAGTTCTTC. Translation gives CASSPGAGSQNPQFF.

This clonotype was seen many times. This chain joins TRBV5-1 and TRBJ2-7, with 12 bases aligning to TRBD2. The CDR3 is 15 amino acids. Trimming took 4 bases from V and 4 from J; bases not matched to a gene: 6. Looked up from germline, CDR1 is SGHRS and CDR2 is YFSETQ. The chain's CDR3 is CASSVTSGGQYEQYF. As DNA, the CDR3 is TGCGCCAGCAGCGTGACTAGCGGGGGCCAGTACGAGCAGTACTTC.

This clonotype was counted at least ten times. The V call is TRBV9, the J call TRBJ2-3; 10 nucleotides line up with TRBD1. There are 21 residues in the CDR3. Losses at the gene ends were 3 bases for V and 5 bases for J; bases not matched to a gene: 24. Germline CDR1 and CDR2: SGDLS and YYNGEE. The CDR3 region is CASSALAAGDRGTLGGDTQYF. CDR3 DNA sequence: TGTGCCAGCAGCGCTTTAGCCGCAGGGGACAGGGGTACTCTGGGGGGAGATACGCAGTATTTT.

In this sample, this clonotype turned up a few times. DNA for the CDR3: TGTGCCAGATCCAAGGACCAGCGGGGGGAGAAAGAAGAGACCCAGTACTTC. It translates to CARSKDQRGEKEETQYF. The gene calls are TRBV9 and TRBJ2-5; 9 bases match TRBD2. CDR1 and CDR2 (germline): SGDLS, YYNGEE. The junction had 17 bases not matched to a gene; V was cut back by 8 bases and J by 3 bases. The CDR3 loop spans 17 amino acids.

This clonotype was picked up a small number of times. The V and J genes are TRBV9 and TRBJ1-3, with TRBD1 as a possible D gene (5 bases). The CDR3 loop spans 16 amino acids. Germline CDR1 reads SGDLS; CDR2 reads YYNGEE. With 2 bases removed from V and 1 base from J, the gap between germline ends came to 13 bases. The CDR3 DNA reads TGTGCCAGCAGCGTTAAGGGACGGCTATCTGGAAACACCATATATTTT. It specifies CASSVKGRLSGNTIYF.